These T cell receptor beta chains were read from a single sample in a study of CD8 T cells in Susac syndrome. TCRdb redid the calling of the immunoSEQ multiplex PCR reads with MiXCR, one entry per CDR3 protein. This table holds tens of thousands of distinct CDR3 sequences, approximately 96% found once. What was sequenced was CD8+ T cells from PBMCs. The source of these receptors is a human donor with Susac syndrome. Both conserved end residues are part of each CDR3.

CDR3	V	J
CASSYSEWGIQYF	TRBV6-2/TRBV6-3	TRBJ2-4
CASSLVRLAGELFF	TRBV7-9	TRBJ2-2
CASSLSGTGAEAFF	TRBV7-8	TRBJ1-1
CASSSNPLAGGRTDTQYF	TRBV27	TRBJ2-3
CSAELTREGRYEQYF	TRBV20-1	TRBJ2-7
CASSFMNTEAFF	TRBV6-2/TRBV6-3	TRBJ1-1
CASSQEARQETQYF	TRBV3-1	TRBJ2-5
CASSQLLANEQFF	TRBV4-1	TRBJ2-1
CASSSASGGPVTDTQYF	TRBV7-9	TRBJ2-3
CASSLGPGQPYEQYF	TRBV5-5	TRBJ2-7
CSVEDRNGYTF	TRBV29-1	TRBJ1-2
CASSQDWTSGYNEQFF	TRBV4-3	TRBJ2-1
CASSGQGYTEAFF	TRBV9	TRBJ1-1
CASSLGPEPYEQYF	TRBV28	TRBJ2-7
CSARGLPGVPRFF	TRBV20-1	TRBJ2-1
CASSQDNRPQETQYF	TRBV4-3	TRBJ2-5
CASSVGDSTDTQYF	TRBV9	TRBJ2-3
CSGRDRHHNYGYTF	TRBV29-1	TRBJ1-2
CASSQDGLAANTGELFF	TRBV3-1	TRBJ2-2
CASSSNILQGSSYEQYF	TRBV28	TRBJ2-7
CASSPLDRVADTEAFF	TRBV14	TRBJ1-1
CASSLWERSYEQYF	TRBV13	TRBJ2-7
CASSGTLGGSSNEQFF	TRBV5-1	TRBJ2-1
CASSIGASAYNEQFF	TRBV19	TRBJ2-1
CASSPPNQPQHF	TRBV7-9	TRBJ1-5
CASSQDGEGGEAFF	TRBV4-3	TRBJ1-1